The next 5 T cell receptor beta chains were all read from a single sample in a study of healthy donors' naive CD4 and CD8 T cells (dated by TCRdb to the mid-2010s). Sequenced on a 454 GS FLX Titanium. A previously published linear amplification protocol was used to build TCR libraries from around 500 ng of total RNA. TCRdb trimmed public reads at Q25 via fastp, called clones via MiXCR and kept in-frame beta chains. Under each unique CDR3 protein, matching rows form one entry showing the most common genes and DNA. Across this sample there are about 180,000 distinct CDR3 sequences, with about 74% seen only once. Less than 2.5% of the sample belongs to the ten largest clones. The sequenced sample was naive CD4+ and CD8+ T cells sorted from blood, pooled from several donors. Per the publication, the cell subset or site label means: FACS-sorted naive CD4+ (CD45RO-CD45RA+) and naive CD8+ (CD45RA+CD27bright) T cells. The receptors originated from a pool of human donors in good health; the sample pools cells from several healthy donors.

The chain recombines TRBV29-1 with TRBJ2-7; 8 bases fit TRBD1. Trimming took 7 bases from V and 6 from J; bases not matched to a gene: 5. The CDR3 length is 11 residues. The V gene's germline CDR1 is SQVTM and CDR2 ANQGSEA. The CDR3 protein is CSAGQVGEQYF. The CDR3 DNA follows: TGCAGCGCGGGACAGGTTGGCGAGCAGTACTTC.

The chain has TRBV6-5 and TRBJ2-7, with 7 bases fitting TRBD2. V dropped 3 bases and J dropped 0; count of bases not matched to a gene: 5. Germline V gene data show CDR1 as MNHEY and CDR2 as SVGAGI. This CDR3 contains 15 residues. The CDR3 region is CASSYERGDSYEQYF. The CDR3 DNA follows: TGTGCCAGCAGTTATGAGCGGGGTGACTCCTACGAGCAGTACTTC.

The chain is built from TRBV27 and TRBJ1-6; D is uncertain. The CDR3 sequence is 12 residues long. Germline-derived CDR1 and CDR2 are MNHEY and SMNVEV (reference sequence). V was shortened by 2 bases and J by 8 bases, with 4 bases between the two germline ends. CDR3 in amino acids: CASSLQDSPLHF. As DNA, the CDR3 is TGTGCCAGCAGTTTACAGGATTCACCCCTCCACTTT.

The gene calls are TRBV5-1 and TRBJ2-3; 9 positions match TRBD1. Germline CDR1 and CDR2: SGHRS and YFSETQ. Trimming cost V 0 bases and J 6 bases; bases outside gene matches: 5. CDR3 length equals 15 residues. The CDR3, as DNA: TGCGCCAGCAGCTTGGATGGACAGGGGAAGGATACGCAGTATTTT. Translation: CASSLDGQGKDTQYF.

The count of this clonotype is one. The genes are TRBV6-5 and TRBJ2-5; D tentatively fits TRBD1 or TRBD2 (5 bases each). This CDR3 contains 15 residues. Germline-derived CDR1 and CDR2 are MNHEY and SVGAGI. Trimming cost V 6 bases and J 5 bases, with 19 bases left between them. DNA of the CDR3: TGTGCCAGCAGCCCGGGGTTTTCAGCAGGGGAGACCCAGTACTTC. This codes for CASSPGFSAGETQYF.